Sequencing of this T cell receptor beta chain was carried out in a study of OX40 agonist ivuxolimab in advanced cancers. Overall study context: Each patient was given ivuxolimab into a vein every 2 weeks, at 0.01 to 10 mg/kg.

CDR1 and CDR2 (germline): SGHTA, FQGNSA. With V trimmed by 1 base and J by 4 bases, 5 bases remained unmatched. This CDR3 has 15 residues. This clone was observed a few times. Profiling relied on immunoSEQ multiplex PCR, and the TCRdb table lists in-frame clones only, not all of them. The sample shows 76,000 or so clones, 65% to 90% of them seen only once. The material sequenced was CD4+ or CD8+ T cells sorted from blood, taken in a trial of the OX40 agonist ivuxolimab. The receptor comes from an adult with an advanced solid tumor such as melanoma, head and neck, liver or kidney cancer. The V and J genes are TRBV7-2 and TRBJ2-5, with 8 bases that match TRBD2. CDR3 sequence reads: CASSLVRGGTETQYF. CDR3 nucleotide sequence: TGTGCCAGCAGCTTAGTCCGGGGGGGCACAGAGACCCAGTACTTC.